This is a list of T cell receptor beta chains from one sample in a study of blood T cell repertoires in COVID-19. TCRdb keeps only in-frame clones here, not all; method: immunoSEQ multiplex PCR. The sample carries roughly 200,000 clones, around 87% recorded once. The specimen sequenced was peripheral blood. These TCRs come from a man between 60 and 75 years old who had recovered from COVID-19. Both conserved end residues are part of each CDR3. A D gene is named only where the DNA matches it firmly. Rows give clone size only sometimes, using once, few, many, or a class for an expanded clone.

j_gene,d_gene,abundance,v_gene,CDR3aa,CDR3nt
TRBJ2-3,TRBD1,NA,TRBV6-2/TRBV6-3,CASSYSRGPGTDTQYF,TGTGCCAGCAGTTACTCGAGGGGGCCCGGCACAGATACGCAGTATTTT
TRBJ2-3,NA,NA,TRBV3-1/TRBV3-2,CASSPGTTDTQYF,TGTGCCAGCAGCCCAGGCACCACAGATACGCAGTATTTT
TRBJ1-2,NA,NA,TRBV6-5,CASARAPTDYGYTF,TGTGCCAGCGCCAGGGCCCCGACGGACTATGGCTACACCTTC
TRBJ1-2,NA,NA,TRBV5-6,CASSPIAEGNDYGYTF,TGTGCCAGCAGCCCGATCGCGGAGGGGAACGACTATGGCTACACCTTC
TRBJ2-5,TRBD2,NA,TRBV7-8,CASSLPVAGGGQETQYF,TGTGCCAGCAGCTTACCGGTAGCGGGGGGTGGCCAAGAGACCCAGTACTTC
TRBJ1-4,NA,NA,TRBV5-1,CASSVSGSTNEKLFF,TGCGCCAGCAGCGTTTCAGGGTCAACTAATGAAAAACTGTTTTTT
TRBJ2-3,NA,NA,TRBV28,CASGRPRLSTDTQYF,TGTGCCAGCGGGAGGCCTAGATTGTCCACAGATACGCAGTATTTT
TRBJ2-1,TRBD2,NA,TRBV25-1,CASSEFGEGRHEQFF,TGTGCCAGCAGTGAATTCGGGGAGGGCCGGCATGAGCAGTTCTTC
TRBJ1-2,NA,once,TRBV3-1/TRBV3-2,CASSQTFSRANYGYTF,TGTGCCAGCAGCCAAACTTTCTCGCGAGCTAACTATGGCTACACCTTC
TRBJ2-4,TRBD1,NA,TRBV5-4,CASSPLPGQVKNIQYF,TGTGCCAGCAGCCCCCTCCCGGGACAGGTCAAAAACATTCAGTACTTC
TRBJ1-2,TRBD1,NA,TRBV19,CASASGQNYGYTF,TGTGCCAGTGCCTCGGGACAGAACTATGGCTACACCTTC
TRBJ1-4,TRBD1,once,TRBV25-1,CASSDSGKGAKLFF,TGTGCCAGCAGTGACAGCGGCAAGGGGGCCAAACTGTTTTTT
TRBJ2-5,TRBD2,NA,TRBV19,CASRPSGKETQYF,TGTGCCAGTAGGCCTAGCGGGAAAGAGACCCAGTACTTC
TRBJ2-7,TRBD2,once,TRBV20-1,CSASERGVSYEQYF,TGCAGTGCTAGTGAACGGGGGGTCTCCTACGAGCAGTACTTC
TRBJ2-1,TRBD2,NA,TRBV3-1/TRBV3-2,CASSLIAGAKDEQFF,TGTGCCAGCAGCCTTATAGCGGGGGCTAAGGATGAGCAGTTCTTC
TRBJ2-2,TRBD2,NA,TRBV30,CAWAPGLIPSGELFF,TGTGCCTGGGCCCCGGGACTAATCCCTTCCGGGGAGCTGTTTTTT
TRBJ1-2,NA,NA,TRBV11-2,CASRAQGYGYTF,TGTGCCAGCAGGGCCCAGGGCTATGGCTACACCTTC
TRBJ1-2,NA,NA,TRBV7-9,CASSLTSLWGGYTF,TGTGCCAGCAGCTTAACGTCTCTTTGGGGCGGCTACACCTTC
TRBJ2-7,TRBD1,NA,TRBV5-4,CASSRSTGAEQYF,TGTGCCAGCAGCAGGTCGACAGGGGCCGAGCAGTACTTC
TRBJ1-4,TRBD1,NA,TRBV7-2,CASSRDRGPEKLFF,TGTGCCAGCAGCCGCGACAGGGGGCCTGAAAAACTGTTTTTT
TRBJ1-2,NA,NA,TRBV2,CASSEGQRATF,TGTGCCAGCAGTGAAGGTCAGCGCGCTACCTTC
TRBJ2-3,TRBD2,NA,TRBV7-6,CASSLGSGGTDTQYF,TGTGCCAGCAGCTTAGGGAGCGGGGGTACAGATACGCAGTATTTT
TRBJ2-5,NA,few,TRBV7-2,CASSLNREETQYF,TGTGCCAGCAGCTTAAACAGGGAGGAGACCCAGTACTTC
TRBJ1-1,NA,NA,TRBV24-1,CATSGAGQQGEAFF,TGTGCCACCAGTGGTGCTGGACAGCAGGGTGAAGCTTTCTTT
TRBJ2-7,TRBD1,NA,TRBV6-5,CASRGQAYEQYF,TGTGCCAGCAGGGGACAGGCCTACGAGCAGTACTTC
TRBJ1-2,NA,NA,TRBV18,CASSPLPGPANYGYTF,TGTGCCAGCTCACCACTCCCAGGCCCCGCTAACTATGGCTACACCTTC
TRBJ1-2,NA,few,TRBV5-4,CASSPGTPVRTF,TGTGCCAGCAGCCCGGGGACTCCCGTTCGCACCTTC
TRBJ1-3,NA,NA,TRBV30,CAWAGVQAGNTIYF,TGTGCCTGGGCAGGGGTACAAGCTGGAAACACCATATATTTT
TRBJ1-1,NA,NA,TRBV5-1,CASSLGQVAPEAFF,TGCGCCAGCAGCTTGGGGCAGGTCGCCCCAGAAGCTTTCTTT
TRBJ2-2,TRBD2,NA,TRBV7-3,CASSLLRERVGELFF,TGTGCCAGCAGCTTATTGCGGGAGAGGGTCGGGGAGCTGTTTTTT
TRBJ2-7,NA,NA,TRBV6-5,CASRMGDTSYEQYF,TGTGCCAGCCGCATGGGGGACACATCCTACGAGCAGTACTTC
TRBJ2-2,TRBD2,NA,TRBV5-6,CASSLVLAGDLTGELFF,TGTGCCAGCAGCTTGGTCCTAGCGGGAGACCTTACCGGGGAGCTGTTTTTT
TRBJ1-5,TRBD1,NA,TRBV7-6,CASSLDQGGSSNQPQHF,TGTGCCAGCAGCTTAGATCAGGGGGGAAGTAGCAATCAGCCCCAGCATTTT
TRBJ2-1,TRBD2,NA,TRBV6-4,CASSEAGGSGEQFF,TGTGCCAGCAGTGAAGCGGGAGGAAGTGGTGAGCAGTTCTTC
TRBJ1-1,TRBD1,NA,TRBV5-1,CASSSRTGDMVEAFF,TGCGCCAGCAGCAGCAGGACAGGGGATATGGTTGAAGCTTTCTTT
TRBJ1-5,NA,NA,TRBV28,CASSLSRNNQPQHF,TGTGCCAGCAGTTTATCCAGAAACAATCAGCCCCAGCATTTT
TRBJ1-3,NA,NA,TRBV5-4,CASSKDSNSGNTIYF,TGTGCCAGCAGCAAAGACAGCAACTCTGGAAACACCATATATTTT
TRBJ2-1,TRBD1,NA,TRBV5-6,CASSLSHRGSYNEQFF,TGTGCCAGCAGCTTATCGCACAGGGGCAGTTACAATGAGCAGTTCTTC
TRBJ1-4,NA,NA,TRBV4-2,CASSQGLGGELLFF,TGTGCCAGCAGCCAAGGATTGGGGGGGGAGCTGCTGTTTTTT
TRBJ2-3,NA,NA,TRBV3-1/TRBV3-2,CASSQVLGAEYF,TGTGCCAGCAGCCAAGTTTTGGGAGCGGAGTATTTT
TRBJ2-1,NA,NA,TRBV11-3,CASSLGHSNNEQFF,TGTGCCAGCAGCTTAGGTCACAGTAACAATGAGCAGTTCTTC
TRBJ1-1,NA,NA,TRBV6-5,CASSYSGLLDPEAFF,TGTGCCAGCAGTTACTCGGGACTCCTGGATCCCGAAGCTTTCTTT
TRBJ1-4,NA,NA,TRBV5-4,CASSLGGVEEKLFF,TGTGCCAGCAGCTTGGGCGGGGTAGAAGAAAAACTGTTTTTT
TRBJ1-5,NA,few,TRBV30,CAWSVGNSNQPQHF,TGTGCCTGGAGTGTGGGCAATAGCAATCAGCCCCAGCATTTT
TRBJ1-1,NA,NA,TRBV3-1/TRBV3-2,CASLGQWDTEAFF,TGTGCCAGCCTGGGGCAATGGGACACTGAAGCTTTCTTT
TRBJ1-2,TRBD1,NA,TRBV9,CASSVTGATSYGYTF,TGTGCCAGCAGCGTCACAGGGGCCACATCCTATGGCTACACCTTC
TRBJ2-5,TRBD2,NA,TRBV27,CASSLKRGEGSPQETQYF,TGTGCCAGCAGTTTAAAACGAGGGGAGGGGTCCCCACAAGAGACCCAGTACTTC
TRBJ2-2,NA,NA,TRBV6-5,CASSYYPQGVGGELFF,TGTGCCAGCAGTTACTATCCCCAGGGTGTAGGTGGTGAGCTGTTTTTT
TRBJ2-4,TRBD1,NA,TRBV5-6,CASSYYRDSKAKNIQYF,TGTGCCAGCAGTTATTACCGGGACAGTAAAGCCAAAAACATTCAGTACTTC
TRBJ2-2,NA,NA,TRBV18,CASSPPGVSTGELFF,TGTGCCAGCTCACCACCAGGGGTTAGCACCGGGGAGCTGTTTTTT
TRBJ1-2,TRBD1,NA,TRBV14,CASSPDRAYGYTF,TGTGCCAGCAGCCCCGACAGGGCATATGGCTACACCTTC